This T cell receptor beta chain appears in the sequencing data of a study of T cell repertoires in cytomegalovirus infection. Study-wide findings and caveats: Dominating the ex vivo response were TCR beta clonotypes that were CMV-specific and HLA-C-restricted.

From the reads, TCRdb called clonotypes with MiXCR, one entry per CDR3 protein. The table includes hundreds of thousands of distinct CDR3 sequences, around 32% detected once. Germline V CDR1 and CDR2: MNHEY, SVGEGT. Trimming took 5 bases from V and 10 from J; bases not matched to a gene: 5. This CDR3 is 12 amino acids long. On this clonotype itself: What it recognizes is unknown.

The receptor's source is a human donor in good health (CMV status not recorded). Some clones in this sample may be carry-over from other donors' samples. The sequencing here drew on cultured PBMCs, taken from culture after CMV antigen stimulation. The chain recombines TRBV6-2 or TRBV6-3 with TRBJ1-2; 9 positions agree with TRBD1. For the CDR3, the DNA is TGTGCCAGCAGTACGCGGACAGGGGACTACACCTTC. It specifies CASSTRTGDYTF.